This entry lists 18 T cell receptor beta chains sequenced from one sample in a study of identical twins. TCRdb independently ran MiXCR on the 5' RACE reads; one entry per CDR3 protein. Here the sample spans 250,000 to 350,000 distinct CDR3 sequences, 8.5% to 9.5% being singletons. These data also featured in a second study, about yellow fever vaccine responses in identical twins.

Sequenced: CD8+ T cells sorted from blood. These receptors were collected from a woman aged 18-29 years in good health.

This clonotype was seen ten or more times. CDR3 loop: CASSQDWTSGYNEQFF. DNA for the CDR3: TGCGCCAGCAGCCAAGATTGGACTAGCGGCTACAATGAGCAGTTCTTC. This chain links TRBV4-3 with TRBJ2-1; 10 bases line up with TRBD2. This CDR3 is built from 16 residues. V lost 0 bases and J lost 3; bases outside the gene matches: 2. Per the germline V gene, CDR1 is LGHNA and CDR2 is YSLEER.

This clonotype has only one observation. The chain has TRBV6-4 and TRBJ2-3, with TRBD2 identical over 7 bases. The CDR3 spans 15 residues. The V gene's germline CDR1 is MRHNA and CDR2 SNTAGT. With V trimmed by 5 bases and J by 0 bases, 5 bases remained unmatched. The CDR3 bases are TGTGCCAGCAGTAGCGGGGTGGGGAGCACAGATACGCAGTATTTT. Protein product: CASSSGVGSTDTQYF.

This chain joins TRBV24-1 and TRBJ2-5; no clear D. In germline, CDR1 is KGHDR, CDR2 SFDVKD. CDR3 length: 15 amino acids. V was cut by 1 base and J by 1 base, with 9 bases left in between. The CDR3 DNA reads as TGTGCCACCAGTGATTTTGTCCAGGCCCAAGAGACCCAGTACTTC. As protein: CATSDFVQAQETQYF.

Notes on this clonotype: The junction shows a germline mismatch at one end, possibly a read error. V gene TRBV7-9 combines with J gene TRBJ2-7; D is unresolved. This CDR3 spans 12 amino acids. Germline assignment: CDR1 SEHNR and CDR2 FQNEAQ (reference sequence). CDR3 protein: CASSSHSTELYF. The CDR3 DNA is TGTGCCAGCAGCTCCCACTCGACCGAGCTGTACTTC.

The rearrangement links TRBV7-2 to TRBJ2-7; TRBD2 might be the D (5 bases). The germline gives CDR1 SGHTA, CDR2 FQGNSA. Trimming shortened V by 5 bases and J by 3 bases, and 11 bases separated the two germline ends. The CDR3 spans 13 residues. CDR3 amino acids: CASSGSEGYEQYF. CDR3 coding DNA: TGTGCCAGCAGCGGGAGCGAGGGCTACGAGCAGTACTTC.

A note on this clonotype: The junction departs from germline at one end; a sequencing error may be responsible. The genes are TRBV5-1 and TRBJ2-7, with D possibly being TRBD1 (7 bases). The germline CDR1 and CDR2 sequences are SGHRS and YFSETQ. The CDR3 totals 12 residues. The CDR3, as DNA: TGCGCCAGCAGATTGGAGGGGGCAAAGCAGTACTTC. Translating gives CASRLEGAKQYF.

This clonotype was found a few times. The CDR3 is CAHRERGTDTQYF. CDR3 nucleotide sequence: TGTGCCCACAGGGAAAGGGGCACAGATACGCAGTATTTT. V is TRBV30 and J is TRBJ2-3; possible D gene TRBD1, 6 bases. Trimming stripped 8 bases from V and 1 base from J, with 13 bases between. The CDR3 contains 13 residues. Germline V gene data show CDR1 as GTSNPN and CDR2 as SVGIG (reference sequence).

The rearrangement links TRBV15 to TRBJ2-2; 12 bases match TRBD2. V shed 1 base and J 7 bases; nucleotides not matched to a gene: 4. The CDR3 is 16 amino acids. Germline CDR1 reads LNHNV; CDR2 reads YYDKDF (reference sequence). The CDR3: CATSRGLAGAGGELFF. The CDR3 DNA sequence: TGTGCCACCAGCAGAGGACTAGCGGGAGCTGGCGGGGAGCTGTTTTTT.

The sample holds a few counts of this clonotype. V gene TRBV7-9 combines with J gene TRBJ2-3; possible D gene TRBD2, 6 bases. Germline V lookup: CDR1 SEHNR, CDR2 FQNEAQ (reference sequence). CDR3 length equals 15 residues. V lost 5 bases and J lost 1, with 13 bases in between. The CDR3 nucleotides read TGTGCCAGCAGCCGAATGGGCGGGGGCACAGATACGCAGTATTTT. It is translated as CASSRMGGGTDTQYF.

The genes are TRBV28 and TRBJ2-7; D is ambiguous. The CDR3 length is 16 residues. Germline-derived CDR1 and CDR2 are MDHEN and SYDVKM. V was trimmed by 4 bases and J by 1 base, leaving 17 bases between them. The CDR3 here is CASSSRRNQGSYEQYF. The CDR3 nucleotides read TGTGCCAGCAGTTCTCGGCGGAATCAAGGGTCCTACGAGCAGTACTTC. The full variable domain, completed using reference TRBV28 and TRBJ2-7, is DVKVTQSSRYLVKRTGEKVFLECVQDMDHENMFWYRQDPGLGLRLIYFSYDVKMKEKGDIPEGYSVSREKKERFSLILESASTNQTSMYLCASSSRRNQGSYEQYFGPGTRLTVT.

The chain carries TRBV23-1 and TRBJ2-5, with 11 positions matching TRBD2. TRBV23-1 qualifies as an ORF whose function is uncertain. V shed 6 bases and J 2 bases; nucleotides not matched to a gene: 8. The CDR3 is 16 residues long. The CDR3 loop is CASRPTSGVLQETQYF. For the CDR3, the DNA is TGCGCCAGCAGGCCGACTAGCGGGGTTCTTCAAGAGACCCAGTACTTC.

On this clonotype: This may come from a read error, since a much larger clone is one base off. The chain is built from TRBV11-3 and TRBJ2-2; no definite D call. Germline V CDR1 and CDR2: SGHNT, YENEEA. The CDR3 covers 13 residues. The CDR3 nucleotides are TGTGACAGCAGCCCCGCGCCCACCGGGGAGCTGTTTTTT. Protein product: CDSSPAPTGELFF.

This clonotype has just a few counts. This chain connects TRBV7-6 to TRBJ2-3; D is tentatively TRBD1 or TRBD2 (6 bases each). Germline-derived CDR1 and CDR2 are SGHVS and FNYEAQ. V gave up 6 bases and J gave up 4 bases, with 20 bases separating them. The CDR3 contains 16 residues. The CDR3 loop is CASRAMGGGRADTQYF. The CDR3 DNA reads TGTGCCAGCAGGGCAATGGGGGGCGGAAGGGCAGATACGCAGTATTTT.

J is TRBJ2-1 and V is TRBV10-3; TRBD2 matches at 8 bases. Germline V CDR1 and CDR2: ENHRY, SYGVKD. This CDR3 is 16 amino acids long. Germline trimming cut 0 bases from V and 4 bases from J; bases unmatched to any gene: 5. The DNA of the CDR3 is TGTGCCATCAGTGAGTCGACTCAGCGGGAGTACAATGAGCAGTTCTTC. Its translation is CAISESTQREYNEQFF.

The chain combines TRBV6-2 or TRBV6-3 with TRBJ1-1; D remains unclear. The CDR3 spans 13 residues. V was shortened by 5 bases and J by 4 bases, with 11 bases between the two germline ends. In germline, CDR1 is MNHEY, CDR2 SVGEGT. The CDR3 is CASSRRLGTEAFF. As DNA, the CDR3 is TGTGCCAGCAGTCGCCGGTTGGGCACTGAAGCTTTCTTT.

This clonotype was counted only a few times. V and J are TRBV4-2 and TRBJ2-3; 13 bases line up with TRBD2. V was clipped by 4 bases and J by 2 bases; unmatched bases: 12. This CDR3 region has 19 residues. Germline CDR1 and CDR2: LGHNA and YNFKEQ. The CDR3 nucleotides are TGTGCCAGCAGCCCCCACTGGACTAGCGGGAGCGATATCACAGATACGCAGTATTTT. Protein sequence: CASSPHWTSGSDITDTQYF.

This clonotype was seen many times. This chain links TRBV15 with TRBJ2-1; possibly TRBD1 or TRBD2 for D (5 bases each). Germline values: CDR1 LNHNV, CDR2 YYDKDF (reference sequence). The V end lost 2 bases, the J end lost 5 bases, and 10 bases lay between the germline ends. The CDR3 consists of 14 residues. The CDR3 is CATSRRDGDNEQFF. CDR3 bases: TGTGCCACCAGCAGAAGGGACGGTGACAATGAGCAGTTCTTC. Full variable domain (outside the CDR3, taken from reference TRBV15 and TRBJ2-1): DAMVIQNPRYQVTQFGKPVTLSCSQTLNHNVMYWYQQKSSQAPKLLFHYYDKDFNNEADTPDNFQSRRPNTSFCFLDIRSPGLGDTAMYLCATSRRDGDNEQFFGPGTRLTVL.

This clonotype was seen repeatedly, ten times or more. CDR3 coding DNA: TGTGCCAGCAGCTTAAATCGGCTGACCGGGACAGGACTAAACTACGAGCAGTACTTC. Amino acids: CASSLNRLTGTGLNYEQYF. V is TRBV11-1 and J is TRBJ2-7; the match to TRBD1 covers 8 bases. The V segment lost 2 bases and the J segment 3 bases; nucleotides outside the gene matches: 18. Germline CDR1 SGHAT, CDR2 FQDESV (reference sequence). There are 19 residues in the CDR3.